These 25 T cell receptor beta chains originate from one sample sequenced in a study of CD8+CD57+ T cells in acquired aplastic anemia. TCR beta VDJ and CDR3 profiling used genomic DNA as template. A single record per CDR3 protein comes from TCRdb applying MiXCR to the reads. The top ten hold about 1.8% of the sample, which has 180,000 or so distinct CDR3 sequences, less than 50% seen once. The patients chosen for sequencing had shown expansion of CD8+CD57+ cells (detected by flow cytometry). Sequenced: sorted CD4+, CD8+, or CD8+CD57+ T cells (not recorded which) from PBMCs. These TCRs come from a human donor with aplastic anemia.

This clonotype has ten or more counts. This chain joins TRBV19 and TRBJ2-5; D is possibly TRBD2 (7 bases). The germline gives CDR1 LNHDA, CDR2 SQIVND (reference sequence). V was cut by 3 bases and J by 2 bases, with 19 bases left in between. The CDR3 covers 17 residues. The CDR3 DNA follows: TGTGCCAGTAGTATCCCAACCGGGGGGCCGGGGCAAGAGACCCAGTACTTC. This translates into CASSIPTGGPGQETQYF.

The sample holds many counts of this clonotype. J is TRBJ2-3 and V is TRBV7-9; D might be TRBD2 (5 bases). Trimming shortened V by 3 bases and J by 1 base, and 11 bases separated the two germline ends. Germline CDR1 is SEHNR and CDR2 is FQNEAQ (reference sequence). This CDR3 is built from 15 residues. The CDR3 region is CASSFWGVGTDTQYF. CDR3 DNA: TGTGCCAGCAGCTTTTGGGGAGTTGGCACAGATACGCAGTATTTT.

In its sample, this clonotype was seen many times. The J gene is TRBJ2-1, the V gene TRBV11-2; 7 bases align to TRBD2. After removal of 6 bases from V and 0 bases from J, the junction contained 8 bases not matched to a gene. The germline V gene encodes CDR1 SGHAT and CDR2 FQNNGV. The CDR3 loop spans 16 amino acids. This CDR3 is CASRISGAPSYNEQFF. The CDR3 DNA follows: TGTGCCAGCAGAATAAGCGGGGCGCCCTCCTACAATGAGCAGTTCTTC.

The gene calls are TRBV11-2 and TRBJ2-7, with D perhaps TRBD1 or TRBD2 (5 bases each). Germline V gene sequence: CDR1 SGHAT, CDR2 FQNNGV. The CDR3 has 16 amino acids. The germline V and J ends were trimmed by 2 bases and 4 bases, with 18 bases remaining between them. The CDR3 spells CASSLSRVLAGYEQYF. CDR3 bases: TGTGCCAGCAGCTTATCCCGGGTCCTAGCAGGGTACGAGCAGTACTTC.

The sample holds many counts of this clonotype. The rearrangement uses TRBV19 and TRBJ1-2, with D hard to call. The V and J ends lost 4 bases and 0 bases respectively, with 6 bases between them. The CDR3 contains 13 residues. Germline V lookup: CDR1 LNHDA, CDR2 SQIVND (reference sequence). The CDR3 DNA reads as TGTGCCAGTAGTAGTGGAGCTAACTATGGCTACACCTTC. It encodes CASSSGANYGYTF.

This clonotype was observed at least ten times. The CDR3 bases are TGCGCCAGCAGCCAAGGTTGGGCAGCTAATGAAAAACTGTTTTTT. It yields the protein CASSQGWAANEKLFF. The chain recombines TRBV4-1 with TRBJ1-4; D is ambiguous. Germline V gene sequence: CDR1 MGHRA, CDR2 YSYEKL. The CDR3 spans 15 residues. V was pared by 1 base and J by 3 bases, with 9 bases between.

This clonotype was detected only a few times. The chain couples TRBV2 to TRBJ2-3, with 11 nucleotides matching TRBD1. Germline CDR1 and CDR2: SNHLY and FYNNEI. The junction had 4 bases not matched to a gene; V was cut back by 4 bases and J by 4 bases. The CDR3 totals 15 residues. CDR3 amino acids: CASSGRDRGSDTQYF. CDR3 nucleotides: TGTGCCAGCAGTGGTCGGGACAGGGGGTCAGATACGCAGTATTTT.

The chain is built from TRBV15 and TRBJ1-5; tentatively, D is TRBD1 (5 bases). The CDR3 extends over 14 amino acids. Trimming removed 6 bases from V and 7 bases from J, with 16 bases in between. Germline CDR1 reads LNHNV; CDR2 reads YYDKDF (reference sequence). The CDR3 here is CATSIRGESQPQHF. CDR3 nucleotide sequence: TGTGCCACCAGTATCCGGGGGGAGAGCCAGCCCCAGCATTTT.

Many counts were recorded for this clonotype. The chain combines TRBV7-8 with TRBJ1-5; no clear D gene. The V end lost 1 base, the J end lost 4 bases, and 5 bases lay between the germline ends. The CDR3 is 13 residues long. Germline V lookup: CDR1 SGHVS, CDR2 FQNEAQ. CDR3 region: CASSLDLNQPQHF. CDR3 bases: TGTGCCAGCAGCTTAGACTTGAATCAGCCCCAGCATTTT.

This clonotype occurred a few times. CDR3 protein: CSVTWPGGGSEQFF. CDR3 nucleotide sequence: TGCAGCGTTACGTGGCCGGGAGGTGGTTCTGAGCAGTTCTTC. The chain has TRBV29-1 and TRBJ2-1, with 7 bases aligning to TRBD2. The germline V gene encodes CDR1 SQVTM and CDR2 ANQGSEA. V lost 5 bases and J lost 9; bases outside the gene matches: 13. CDR3 length: 14 residues.

At least ten counts were recorded for this clonotype. The junction differs from germline at one of its ends, possibly a read error. This sequence joins TRBV15 and TRBJ2-7; 10 nucleotides match TRBD1. CDR3 length: 14 residues. CDR1 is LNHNV, CDR2 YYDKDF, per germline (reference sequence). Here the CDR3 DNA reads TGTGCCACCAGCAGAGTCTATGAGGGACAGGGGTACCACTTC. Protein sequence: CATSRVYEGQGYHF.

Notes on this clonotype: A much larger clone lies a single base off, so this may be a read error. The chain couples TRBV7-2 to TRBJ2-2, with 7 bases aligning to TRBD1. Germline V gene lookup returns CDR1 SGHTA and CDR2 FQGNSA. The V gene end was trimmed by 4 bases and the J gene end by 5 bases; junction bases not matched to a gene: 7. The CDR3 runs 15 residues. CDR3 DNA sequence: TGTGCCAGCAGCTCAGGGGCAGGGGGAACCGGGGAGCTGTTTTTT. It encodes CASSSGAGGTGELFF.

About this clonotype itself: A much larger clone lies a single base off, so this may be a read error. The gene calls are TRBV10-3 and TRBJ1-3, with TRBD1 as a possible D gene (6 bases). The CDR3 has 13 residues. V was cut by 10 bases and J by 4 bases, with 14 bases left in between. Germline V CDR1 and CDR2: ENHRY, SYGVKD. CDR3 amino acids: CASITGIGNTIYF. CDR3 sequence (DNA): TGTGCCAGCATCACAGGGATCGGAAACACCATATATTTT.

The chain employs TRBV19 and TRBJ1-1, with 8 positions matching TRBD1. The germline CDR1 and CDR2 sequences are LNHDA and SQIVND (reference sequence). The V and J ends lost 3 bases and 4 bases, in that order; junction bases with no gene match: 10. The CDR3 totals 16 residues. CDR3 loop: CASSIGWTGRATEAFF. CDR3 in DNA: TGTGCCAGTAGTATCGGTTGGACAGGGCGAGCCACTGAAGCTTTCTTT.

This chain connects TRBV20-1 to TRBJ1-1; D remains ambiguous. This CDR3 is built from 13 residues. Germline CDR1 DFQATT, CDR2 SNEGSKA (reference sequence). Trimming removed 1 base at V and 3 bases at J, with 9 bases between. The CDR3 protein is CSARGQKDTEAFF. As DNA, the CDR3 is TGCAGTGCTAGAGGTCAGAAAGACACTGAAGCTTTCTTT.

This clonotype was counted many times. The gene calls are TRBV6-5 and TRBJ2-7; tentative D call: TRBD2 (5 bases). The CDR3 totals 15 residues. The germline V gene has CDR1 MNHEY and CDR2 SVGAGI. Trimming stripped 2 bases from V and 3 bases from J, with 14 bases between. The CDR3 loop is CASSYARVGSYEQYF. CDR3 sequence (DNA): TGTGCCAGCAGTTACGCGAGAGTGGGGAGCTACGAGCAGTACTTC.

This clonotype was recorded at least ten times. The gene calls are TRBV7-2 and TRBJ1-4; D not resolved. V was pared by 5 bases and J by 7 bases, with 11 bases between. The CDR3 is made up of 13 amino acids. Germline V lookup: CDR1 SGHTA, CDR2 FQGNSA. CDR3 sequence (DNA): TGTGCCAGCAGCCCCCAAAGGGTTGAAAAACTGTTTTTT. Its translation: CASSPQRVEKLFF.

This chain connects TRBV9 to TRBJ2-5, with D uncertain. Per germline, CDR1 SGDLS and CDR2 YYNGEE. V was clipped by 0 bases and J by 9 bases, with 0 bases between them. This CDR3 has 9 residues. As DNA, the CDR3 is TGTGCCAGCAGCGTAGCCCAGTACTTC. Its translation is CASSVAQYF.

This clonotype was recorded many times. V usage is TRBV2 and J usage is TRBJ1-5, with D perhaps TRBD1 (6 bases). Per the germline V gene, CDR1 is SNHLY and CDR2 is FYNNEI. This CDR3 has 15 residues. V gave up 7 bases and J gave up 4 bases, with 17 bases separating them. The CDR3 loop reads CASTNPGASNQPQHF. The CDR3, as DNA: TGTGCCAGCACCAACCCAGGGGCCAGTAATCAGCCCCAGCATTTT. Drawing the rest from reference TRBV2 and TRBJ1-5, the complete variable domain is EPEVTQTPSHQVTQMGQEVILRCVPISNHLYFYWYRQILGQKVEFLVSFYNNEISEKSEIFDDQFSVERPDGSNFTLKIRSTKLEDSAMYFCASTNPGASNQPQHFGDGTRLSIL.

This clonotype has just a few counts. V is TRBV2 and J is TRBJ2-3; TRBD1 aligns across 9 bases. CDR1 and CDR2 (germline): SNHLY, FYNNEI. This CDR3 is built from 12 residues. After removal of 8 bases from V and 3 bases from J, the junction contained 0 bases not matched to a gene. The CDR3 DNA reads TGTGCCAGCGGGACAGGGACAGATACGCAGTATTTT. This encodes CASGTGTDTQYF.

The rearrangement links TRBV9 to TRBJ2-7; no clear D gene. Trimming cost V 0 bases and J 0 bases, with 7 bases left between them. Germline assignment: CDR1 SGDLS and CDR2 YYNGEE. The CDR3 spans 14 residues. The CDR3 coding sequence is TGTGCCAGCAGCGTAGGTGGGTACTCCTACGAGCAGTACTTC. Translated, it gives CASSVGGYSYEQYF.

A remark on this clonotype: A read error may be the cause here, since a much bigger clone is one base away. The V call is TRBV5-6, the J call TRBJ1-6; a weak D match, TRBD1 (5 bases). The CDR3 is made up of 15 amino acids. Trimming cost V 7 bases and J 9 bases, with 20 bases left between them. Germline V gene data show CDR1 as SGHDT and CDR2 as YYEEEE. Written as DNA, the CDR3 is TGTGCCAGCTCCCAAAGGGGAGGGGTCAGTTCACCCCTCCACTTT. It translates to CASSQRGGVSSPLHF.

V and J are TRBV19 and TRBJ1-2; D is undetermined. The CDR3 covers 15 residues. Trimming shortened V by 6 bases and J by 0 bases, and 14 bases separated the two germline ends. Germline CDR1 and CDR2: LNHDA and SQIVND (reference sequence). The CDR3 is CASRRDVATNYGYTF. In nucleotides, the CDR3 is TGTGCCAGTAGGCGGGATGTGGCTACTAACTATGGCTACACCTTC.

The chain has TRBV11-1 and TRBJ2-1; the D call may be TRBD1 or TRBD2 (6 bases each). Trimming took 5 bases from V and 10 from J, leaving 18 bases between them. Per germline, CDR1 SGHAT and CDR2 FQDESV (reference sequence). The CDR3 length is 14 residues. The CDR3: CASSLLEGVKEQFF. The CDR3 DNA reads TGTGCCAGCAGCCTTCTGGAGGGGGTAAAGGAGCAGTTCTTC.

Only a few counts were recorded for this clonotype. A much larger clonotype is one base distant, so this may be a read error. CDR3: CSPTRDQETQYF. DNA of the CDR3: TGCAGTCCAACTAGGGACCAAGAGACCCAGTACTTC. The rearrangement uses TRBV20-1 and TRBJ2-5; maybe TRBD2 (5 bases). CDR1 and CDR2 from the germline V gene are DFQATT and SNEGSKA (reference sequence). This CDR3 is 12 amino acids long. V lost 8 bases and J 0 bases, leaving 10 bases between the germline ends.